This TCR beta chain came from a study of blood T cell repertoires in COVID-19. Study-level background: COVID-19 samples from acute and convalescent phases originated in the United States, Italy and Spain. The analysed material was cDNA or gDNA that came from T cells, B-cell-depleted T cells, or PBMCs.

Per the germline V gene, CDR1 is SGHRS and CDR2 is YFSETQ. This CDR3 has 14 residues. V dropped 6 bases and J dropped 7; count of bases not matched to a gene: 12. In the original processing: Scientists estimated how many nucleated cells there were by amplifying reference gene primers. Sequenced by immunoSEQ multiplex PCR; TCRdb stores in-frame clones only, minus some. That table supplies the V and J calls and clone size; D and trimming were determined from the DNA. This sample yields roughly 230,000 clones, of which approximately 84% are seen a single time; 3.5% to 4.5% belongs to the top ten. This TCR was recovered from a man aged 50 to 60 with acute or convalescent COVID-19. Sequenced: peripheral blood. This rearrangement joins TRBV5-1 to TRBJ2-7; 8 nucleotides agree with TRBD1. Here the CDR3 DNA reads TGCGCCAGCAACGCAAAGGACAGGGAGGAGGAGCAGTACTTC. It specifies CASNAKDREEEQYF.